In its sample, the clone carrying this T cell receptor beta chain was seen a few times. The data are from a study of identical twins. In TCRdb, the 5' RACE reads were re-called with MiXCR into one record per CDR3 protein. The sample holds 1,800,000 or so distinct CDR3 sequences, around a third seen once. Germline loops: CDR1 MDHEN, CDR2 SYDVKM. This CDR3 is built from 15 residues. Trimming cost V 7 bases and J 3 bases; bases outside gene matches: 8. This clonotype originated in a newborn girl in good health. Specimen: cord blood. The V gene is TRBV28, the J gene TRBJ2-7; 11 nucleotides agree with TRBD2. The CDR3 coding sequence is TGTGCCAGCAAGCTAGCGGGAGGACGATACTACGAGCAGTACTTC. It encodes CASKLAGGRYYEQYF.